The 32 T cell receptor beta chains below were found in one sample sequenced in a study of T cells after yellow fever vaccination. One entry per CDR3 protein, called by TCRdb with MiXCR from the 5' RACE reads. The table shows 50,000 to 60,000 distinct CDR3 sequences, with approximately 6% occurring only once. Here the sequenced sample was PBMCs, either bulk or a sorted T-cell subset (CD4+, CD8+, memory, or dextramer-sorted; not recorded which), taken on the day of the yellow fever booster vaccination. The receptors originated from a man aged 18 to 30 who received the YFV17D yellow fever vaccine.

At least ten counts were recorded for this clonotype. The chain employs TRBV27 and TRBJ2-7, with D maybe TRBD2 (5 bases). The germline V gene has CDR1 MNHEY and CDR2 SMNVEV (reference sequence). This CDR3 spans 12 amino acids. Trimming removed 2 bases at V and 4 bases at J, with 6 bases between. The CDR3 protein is CASSLRGYEQYF. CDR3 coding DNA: TGTGCCAGCAGTTTACGGGGTTACGAGCAGTACTTC.

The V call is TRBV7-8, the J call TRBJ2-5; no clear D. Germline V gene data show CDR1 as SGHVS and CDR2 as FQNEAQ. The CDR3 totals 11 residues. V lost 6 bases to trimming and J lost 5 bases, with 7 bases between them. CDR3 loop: CASREVETQYF. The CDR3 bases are TGTGCCAGCAGGGAAGTCGAGACCCAGTACTTC.

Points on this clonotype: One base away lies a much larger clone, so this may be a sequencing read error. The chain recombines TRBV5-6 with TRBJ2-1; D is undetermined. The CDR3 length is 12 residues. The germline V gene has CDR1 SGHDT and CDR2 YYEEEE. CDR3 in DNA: TGTGCCAGCAGCTTGGGCTACTATGAGCAGTTCTTC. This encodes CASSLGYYEQFF.

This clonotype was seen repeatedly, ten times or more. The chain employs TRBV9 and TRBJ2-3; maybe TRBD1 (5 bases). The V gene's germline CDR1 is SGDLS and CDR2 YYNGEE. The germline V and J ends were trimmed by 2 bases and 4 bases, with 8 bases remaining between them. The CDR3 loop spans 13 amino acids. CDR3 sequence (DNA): TGTGCCAGCAGCGTGAGCAGGGCAGATACGCAGTATTTT. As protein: CASSVSRADTQYF.

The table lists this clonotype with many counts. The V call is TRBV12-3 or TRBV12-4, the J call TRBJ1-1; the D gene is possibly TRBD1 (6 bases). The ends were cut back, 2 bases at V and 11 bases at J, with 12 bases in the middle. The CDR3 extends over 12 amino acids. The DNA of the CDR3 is TGTGCCAGCAGTTTAATTGATAGGGGGGCTTTCTTT. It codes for CASSLIDRGAFF.

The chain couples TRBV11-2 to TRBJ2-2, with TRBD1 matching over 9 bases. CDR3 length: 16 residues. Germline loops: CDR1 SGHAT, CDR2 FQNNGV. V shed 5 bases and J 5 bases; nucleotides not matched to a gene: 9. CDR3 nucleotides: TGTGCCAGCAGCCTAGGGACAGGGAGAAGGACCGGGGAGCTGTTTTTT. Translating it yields CASSLGTGRRTGELFF. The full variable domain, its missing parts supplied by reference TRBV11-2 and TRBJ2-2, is EAGVAQSPRYKIIEKRQSVAFWCNPISGHATLYWYQQILGQGPKLLIQFQNNGVVDDSQLPKDRFSAERLKGVDSTLKIQPAKLEDSAVYLCASSLGTGRRTGELFFGEGSRLTVL.

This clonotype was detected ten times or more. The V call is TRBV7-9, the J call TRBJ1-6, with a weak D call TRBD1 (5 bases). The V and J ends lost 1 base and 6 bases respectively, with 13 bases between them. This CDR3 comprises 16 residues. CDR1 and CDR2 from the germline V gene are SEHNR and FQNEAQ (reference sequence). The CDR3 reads CASSLGGGTPNSPLHF. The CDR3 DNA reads TGTGCCAGCAGCTTAGGAGGAGGGACCCCTAATTCACCCCTCCACTTT.

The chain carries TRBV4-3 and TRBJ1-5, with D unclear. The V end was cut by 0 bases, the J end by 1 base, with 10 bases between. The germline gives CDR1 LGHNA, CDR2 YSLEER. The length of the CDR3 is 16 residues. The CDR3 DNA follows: TGCGCCAGCAGCCAAGATCGGGTTCTGAGCAATCAGCCCCAGCATTTT. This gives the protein CASSQDRVLSNQPQHF.

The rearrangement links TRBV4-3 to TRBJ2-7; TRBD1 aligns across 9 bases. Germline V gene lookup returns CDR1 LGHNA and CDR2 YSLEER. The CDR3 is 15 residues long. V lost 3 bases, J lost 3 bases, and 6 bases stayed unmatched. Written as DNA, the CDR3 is TGCGCCAGCAGCCATGGCCGGGACAGGGACTACGAGCAGTACTTC. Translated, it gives CASSHGRDRDYEQYF.

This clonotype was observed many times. CDR3 in amino acids: CASSPPRELGGNEQFF. For the CDR3, the DNA is TGTGCCAGCTCACCACCCCGGGAACTCGGGGGGAATGAGCAGTTCTTC. This chain connects TRBV18 to TRBJ2-1, with 7 bases fitting TRBD2. The CDR3 contains 16 residues. CDR1 and CDR2 (germline): KGHSH, LQKENI. The junction had 9 bases not matched to a gene; V was cut back by 0 bases and J by 7 bases.

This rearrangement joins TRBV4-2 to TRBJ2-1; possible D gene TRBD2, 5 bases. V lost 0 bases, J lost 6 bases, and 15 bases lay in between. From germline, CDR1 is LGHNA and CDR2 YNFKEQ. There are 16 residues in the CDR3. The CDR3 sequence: CASSQESSVWTNEQFF. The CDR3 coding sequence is TGTGCCAGCAGCCAAGAGAGTAGCGTGTGGACCAATGAGCAGTTCTTC.

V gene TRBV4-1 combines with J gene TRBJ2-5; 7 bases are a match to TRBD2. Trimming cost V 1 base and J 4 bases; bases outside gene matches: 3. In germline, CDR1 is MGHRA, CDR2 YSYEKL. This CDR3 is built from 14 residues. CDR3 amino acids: CASSQGRGTETQYF. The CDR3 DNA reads TGCGCCAGCAGCCAAGGGCGGGGGACAGAGACCCAGTACTTC.

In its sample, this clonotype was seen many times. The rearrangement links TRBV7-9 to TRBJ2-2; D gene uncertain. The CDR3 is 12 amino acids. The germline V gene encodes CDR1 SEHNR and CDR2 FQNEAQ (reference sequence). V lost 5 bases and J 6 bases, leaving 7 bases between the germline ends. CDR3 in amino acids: CASSPLSGELFF. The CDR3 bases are TGTGCCAGCAGCCCTTTGTCCGGGGAGCTGTTTTTT.

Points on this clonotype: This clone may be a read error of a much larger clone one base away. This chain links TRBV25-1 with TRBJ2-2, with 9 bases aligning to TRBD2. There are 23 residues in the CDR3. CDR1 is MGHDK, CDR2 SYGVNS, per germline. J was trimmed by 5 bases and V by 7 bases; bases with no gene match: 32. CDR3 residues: CASIDLGQLPAGGGDARTGELFF. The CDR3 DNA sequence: TGTGCCAGCATTGATTTGGGGCAACTACCAGCTGGCGGGGGGGACGCGAGGACCGGGGAGCTGTTTTTT.

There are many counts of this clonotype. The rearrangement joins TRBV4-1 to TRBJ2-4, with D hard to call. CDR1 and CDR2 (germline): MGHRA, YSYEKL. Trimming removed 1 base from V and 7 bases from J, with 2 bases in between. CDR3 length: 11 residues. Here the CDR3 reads CASSQANIQYF. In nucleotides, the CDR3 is TGCGCCAGCAGCCAAGCTAACATTCAGTACTTC.

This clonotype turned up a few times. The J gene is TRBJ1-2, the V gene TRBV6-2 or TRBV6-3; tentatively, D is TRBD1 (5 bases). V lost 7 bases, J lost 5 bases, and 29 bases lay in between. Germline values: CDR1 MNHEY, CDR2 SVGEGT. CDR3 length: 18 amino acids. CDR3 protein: CASTAWDSPPAGLYGYTF. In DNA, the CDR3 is TGTGCCAGCACGGCGTGGGACTCGCCTCCCGCGGGGTTATATGGCTACACCTTC.

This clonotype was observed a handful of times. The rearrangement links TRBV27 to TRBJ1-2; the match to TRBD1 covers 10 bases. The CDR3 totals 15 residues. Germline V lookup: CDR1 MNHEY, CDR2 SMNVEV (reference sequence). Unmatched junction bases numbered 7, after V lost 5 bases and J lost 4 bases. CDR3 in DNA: TGTGCCAGCAGTCCGCTGGGGACAGGGGTCTATGGCTACACCTTC. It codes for CASSPLGTGVYGYTF.

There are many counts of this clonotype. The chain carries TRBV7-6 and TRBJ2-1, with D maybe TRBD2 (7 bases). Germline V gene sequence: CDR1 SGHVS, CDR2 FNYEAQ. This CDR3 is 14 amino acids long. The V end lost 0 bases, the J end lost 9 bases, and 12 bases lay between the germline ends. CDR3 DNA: TGTGCCAGCAGCTTAGCGCGAGGGGGGGGTGAGCAGTTCTTC. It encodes CASSLARGGGEQFF.

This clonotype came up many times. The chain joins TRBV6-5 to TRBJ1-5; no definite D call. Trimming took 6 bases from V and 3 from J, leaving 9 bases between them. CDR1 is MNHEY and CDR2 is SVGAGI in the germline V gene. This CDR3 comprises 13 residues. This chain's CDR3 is CASSSVHNQPQHF. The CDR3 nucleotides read TGTGCCAGCAGCTCGGTCCACAATCAGCCCCAGCATTTT.

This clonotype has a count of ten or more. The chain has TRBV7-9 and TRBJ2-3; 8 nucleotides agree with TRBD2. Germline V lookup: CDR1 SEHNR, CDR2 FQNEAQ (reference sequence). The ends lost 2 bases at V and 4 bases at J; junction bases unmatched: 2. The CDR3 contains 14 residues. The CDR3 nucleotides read TGTGCCAGCAGCTTACCTAGCGGGCCAGATACGCAGTATTTT. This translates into CASSLPSGPDTQYF.

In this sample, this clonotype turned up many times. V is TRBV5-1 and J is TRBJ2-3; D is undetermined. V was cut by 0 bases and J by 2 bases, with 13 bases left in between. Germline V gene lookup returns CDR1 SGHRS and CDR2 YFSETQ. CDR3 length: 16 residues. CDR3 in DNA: TGCGCCAGCAGCTTGGTAGGCGGTGCGCTCACAGATACGCAGTATTTT. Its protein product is CASSLVGGALTDTQYF. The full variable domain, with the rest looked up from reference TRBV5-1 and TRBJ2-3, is KAGVTQTPRYLIKTRGQQVTLSCSPISGHRSVSWYQQTPGQGLQFLFEYFSETQRNKGNFPGRFSGRQFSNSRSEMNVSTLELGDSALYLCASSLVGGALTDTQYFGPGTRLTVL.

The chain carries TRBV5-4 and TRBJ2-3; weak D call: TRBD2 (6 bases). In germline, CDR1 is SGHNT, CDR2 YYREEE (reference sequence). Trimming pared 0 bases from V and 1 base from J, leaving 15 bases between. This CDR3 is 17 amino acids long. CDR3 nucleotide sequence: TGTGCCAGCAGCTTGGTTGAGGGAGGCCCTCGCACAGATACGCAGTATTTT. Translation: CASSLVEGGPRTDTQYF. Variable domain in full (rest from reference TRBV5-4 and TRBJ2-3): ETGVTQSPTHLIKTRGQQVTLRCSSQSGHNTVSWYQQALGQGPQFIFQYYREEENGRGNFPPRFSGLQFPNYSSELNVNALELDDSALYLCASSLVEGGPRTDTQYFGPGTRLTVL.

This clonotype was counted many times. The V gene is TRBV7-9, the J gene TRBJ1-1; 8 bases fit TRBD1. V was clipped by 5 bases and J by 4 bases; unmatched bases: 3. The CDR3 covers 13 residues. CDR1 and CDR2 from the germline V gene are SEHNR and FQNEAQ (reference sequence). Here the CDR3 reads CASSITGGTEAFF. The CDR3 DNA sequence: TGTGCCAGCAGCATAACAGGGGGCACTGAAGCTTTCTTT. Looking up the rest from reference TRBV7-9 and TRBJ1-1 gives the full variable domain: DTGVSQNPRHKITKRGQNVTFRCDPISEHNRLYWYRQTLGQGPEFLTYFQNEAQLEKSRLLSDRFSAERPKGSFSTLEIQRTEQGDSAMYLCASSITGGTEAFFGQGTRLTVV.

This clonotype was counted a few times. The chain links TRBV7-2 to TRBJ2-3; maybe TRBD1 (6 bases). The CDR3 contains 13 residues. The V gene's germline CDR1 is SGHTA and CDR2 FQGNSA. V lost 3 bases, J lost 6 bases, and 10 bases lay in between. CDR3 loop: CASSFQGSDTQYF. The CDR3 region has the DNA TGTGCCAGCAGCTTCCAGGGGTCGGATACGCAGTATTTT.

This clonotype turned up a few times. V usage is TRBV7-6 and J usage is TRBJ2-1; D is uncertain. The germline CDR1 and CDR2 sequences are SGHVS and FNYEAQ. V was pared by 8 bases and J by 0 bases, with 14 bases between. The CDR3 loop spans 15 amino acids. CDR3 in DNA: TGTGCCAGCGCGAAGAGTCCTGGCTCCTACAATGAGCAGTTCTTC. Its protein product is CASAKSPGSYNEQFF.

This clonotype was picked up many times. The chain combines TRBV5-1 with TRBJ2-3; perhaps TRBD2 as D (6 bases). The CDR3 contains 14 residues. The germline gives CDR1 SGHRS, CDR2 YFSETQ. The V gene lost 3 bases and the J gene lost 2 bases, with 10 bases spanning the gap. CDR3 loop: CASSSGTYTDTQYF. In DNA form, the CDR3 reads TGCGCCAGCAGCTCGGGGACTTACACAGATACGCAGTATTTT. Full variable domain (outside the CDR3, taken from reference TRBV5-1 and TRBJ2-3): KAGVTQTPRYLIKTRGQQVTLSCSPISGHRSVSWYQQTPGQGLQFLFEYFSETQRNKGNFPGRFSGRQFSNSRSEMNVSTLELGDSALYLCASSSGTYTDTQYFGPGTRLTVL.

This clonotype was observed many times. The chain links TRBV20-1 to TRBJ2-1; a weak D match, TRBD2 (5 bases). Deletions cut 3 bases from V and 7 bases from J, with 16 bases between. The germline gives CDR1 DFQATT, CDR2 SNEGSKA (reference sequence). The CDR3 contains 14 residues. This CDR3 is CSARAYTRRNEQFF. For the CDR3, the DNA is TGCAGTGCTAGGGCCTACACGAGGAGGAATGAGCAGTTCTTC.

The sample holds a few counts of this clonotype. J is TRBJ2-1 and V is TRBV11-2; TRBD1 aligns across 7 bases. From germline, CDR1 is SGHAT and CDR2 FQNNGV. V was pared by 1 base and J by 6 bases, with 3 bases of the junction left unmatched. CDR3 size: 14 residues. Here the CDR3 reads CASSLGPGGNEQFF. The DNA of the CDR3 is TGTGCCAGCAGCTTAGGGCCAGGGGGCAATGAGCAGTTCTTC. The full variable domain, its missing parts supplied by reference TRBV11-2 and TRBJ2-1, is EAGVAQSPRYKIIEKRQSVAFWCNPISGHATLYWYQQILGQGPKLLIQFQNNGVVDDSQLPKDRFSAERLKGVDSTLKIQPAKLEDSAVYLCASSLGPGGNEQFFGPGTRLTVL.

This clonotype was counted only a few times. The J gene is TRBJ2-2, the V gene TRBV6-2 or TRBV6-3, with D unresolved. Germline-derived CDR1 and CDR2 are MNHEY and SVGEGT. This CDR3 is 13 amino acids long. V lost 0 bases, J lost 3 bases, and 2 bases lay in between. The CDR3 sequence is CASSYSYTGELFF. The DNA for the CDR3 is TGTGCCAGCAGTTACTCTTACACCGGGGAGCTGTTTTTT.

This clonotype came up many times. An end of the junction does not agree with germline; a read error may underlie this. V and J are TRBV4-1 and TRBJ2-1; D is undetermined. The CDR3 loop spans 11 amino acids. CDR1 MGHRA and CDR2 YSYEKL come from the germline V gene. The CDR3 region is CASSQGNEQFF. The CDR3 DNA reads TGTGCCAGCAGCCAAGGGAATGAGCAGTTCTTC.

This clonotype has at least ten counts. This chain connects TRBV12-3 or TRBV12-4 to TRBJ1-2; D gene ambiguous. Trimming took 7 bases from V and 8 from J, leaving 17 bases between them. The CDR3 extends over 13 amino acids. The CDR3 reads CASTEVYREGYTF. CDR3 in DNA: TGTGCCAGCACCGAGGTTTATAGGGAAGGCTACACCTTC.

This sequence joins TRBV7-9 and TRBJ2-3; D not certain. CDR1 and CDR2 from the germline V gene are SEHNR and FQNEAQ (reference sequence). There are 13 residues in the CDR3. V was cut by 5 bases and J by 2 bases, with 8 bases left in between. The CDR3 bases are TGTGCCAGCAGCCCAACTAACACAGATACGCAGTATTTT. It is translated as CASSPTNTDTQYF.